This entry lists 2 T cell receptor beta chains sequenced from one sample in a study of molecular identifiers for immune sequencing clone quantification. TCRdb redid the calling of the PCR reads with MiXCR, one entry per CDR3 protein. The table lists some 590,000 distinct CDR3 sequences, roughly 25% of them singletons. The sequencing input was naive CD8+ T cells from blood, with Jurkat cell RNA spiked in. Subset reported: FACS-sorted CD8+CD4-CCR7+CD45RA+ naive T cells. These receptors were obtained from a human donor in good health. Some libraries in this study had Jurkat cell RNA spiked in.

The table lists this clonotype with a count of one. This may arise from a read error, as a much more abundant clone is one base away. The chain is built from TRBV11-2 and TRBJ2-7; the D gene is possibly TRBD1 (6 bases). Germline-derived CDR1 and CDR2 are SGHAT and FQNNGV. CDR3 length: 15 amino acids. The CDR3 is CASSIHTGSRYERYF. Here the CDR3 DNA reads TGTGCCAGCAGCATCCACACAGGGTCGAGGTACGAGCGGTACTTC.

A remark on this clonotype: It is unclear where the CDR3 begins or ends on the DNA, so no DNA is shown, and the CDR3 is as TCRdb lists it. The CDR3: CASSVGRGTSTDTQCF. The genes are TRBV2 and TRBJ2-3; the table's D call TRBD1 went unverified against the DNA. The CDR3 has 16 residues if both end residues are counted. Germline loops: CDR1 SNHLY, CDR2 FYNNEI.